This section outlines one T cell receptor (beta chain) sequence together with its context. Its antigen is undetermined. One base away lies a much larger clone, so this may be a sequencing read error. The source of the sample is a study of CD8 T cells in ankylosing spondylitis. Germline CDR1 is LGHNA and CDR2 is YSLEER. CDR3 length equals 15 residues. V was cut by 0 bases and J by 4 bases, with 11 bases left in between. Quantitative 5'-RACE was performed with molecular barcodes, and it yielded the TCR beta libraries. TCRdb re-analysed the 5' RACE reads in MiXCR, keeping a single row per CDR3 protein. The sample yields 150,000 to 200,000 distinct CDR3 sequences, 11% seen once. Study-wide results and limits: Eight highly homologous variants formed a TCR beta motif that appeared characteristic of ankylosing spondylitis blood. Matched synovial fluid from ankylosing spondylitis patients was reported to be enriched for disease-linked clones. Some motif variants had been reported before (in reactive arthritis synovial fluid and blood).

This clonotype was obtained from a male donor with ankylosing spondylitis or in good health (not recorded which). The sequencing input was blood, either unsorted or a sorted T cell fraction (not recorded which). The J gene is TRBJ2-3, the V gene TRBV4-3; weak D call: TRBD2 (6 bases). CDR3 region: CASSQDRLGADTQYF. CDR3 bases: TGCGCCAGCAGCCAAGATAGACTAGGCGCAGATACGCAGTATTTT.